This T cell receptor (beta chain) was sequenced in a study of vaccination and CD4 T cells after COVID-19. Study in general: For control cultures, the treatment was a CEFX pool, an HIV-1 Nef pool, or no peptide.

The Oncomine TCR Beta short-read assay sequenced DNA from cultured CD4+ T cells. Scientists extracted genomic DNA from CD4+ T cells grown in culture. TCRdb recomputed calls from the PCR reads with MiXCR, one row per CDR3 protein. The sample has about 18,000 distinct CDR3 sequences; about half are singletons. Regarding treatment: approximately nine-day PBMC culture with coronavirus spike peptide pools or control peptides (ViraFEST assay). PBMC cultures, at 1.5 million to 2.5 million cells per well, received approximately 9.4 IU/ml IL-2 and roughly 9 ug/ml peptide pools. With respect to this clonotype: Its specificity is not known.

The receptor's source is a human donor who had recovered from COVID-19. Sequenced material: CD4+ T cells from blood, cultured in vitro.

The CDR3 here is CASSTRETQYF. The DNA of the CDR3 is TGTGCCAGTAGTACAAGAGAGACCCAGTACTTC. The chain links TRBV19 to TRBJ2-5; D is ambiguous. CDR1 LNHDA and CDR2 SQIVND come from the germline V gene (reference sequence). This CDR3 is 11 amino acids long. The V and J ends lost 4 bases and 4 bases respectively, with 4 bases between them.